This section outlines one TCR beta chain sequence together with its context. Living in under 30 US areas, the participants were between roughly 18 and 89 years of age. The source of the sample is a study of blood T cell repertoires in COVID-19. Overall study context: Acute and convalescent COVID-19 samples came from the United States, Italy and Spain. Nucleic acid was either cDNA or gDNA, and it came from T cells, B-cell-depleted T cells, or PBMCs.

How the authors handled the data: Researchers report that nucleated cell counts were estimated from reference gene primer amplification. TCRdb keeps only in-frame clones here, not all; method: immunoSEQ multiplex PCR. V and J calls plus clone size are reproduced from that table; the DNA served to infer D and trimming. The table records approximately 330,000 clones, about nine tenths of them present only once. J was trimmed by 8 bases and V by 0 bases; bases with no gene match: 14. CDR3 length: 17 residues. CDR1 is SNHLY and CDR2 is FYNNEI in the germline V gene. This TCR came from a woman in her twenties or thirties who had recovered from COVID-19. The specimen was PBMCs or T cells enriched from blood (not recorded which). V usage is TRBV2 and J usage is TRBJ1-2, with 8 bases lining up with TRBD1. CDR3 sequence reads: CASSEALIWSRGQGYTF. As DNA, the CDR3 is TGTGCCAGCAGTGAAGCGCTAATATGGTCCAGGGGGCAGGGCTACACCTTC.